This T cell receptor (beta chain) was captured by sequencing in a study of cytomegalovirus exposure and HLA in healthy donors. Primers included in the PCR were 60 Vbeta and 13 Jbeta primers. Clones were sequenced by immunoSEQ multiplex PCR, and TCRdb holds only the in-frame ones, with some missing. Of about 130,000 clones listed, roughly 74% are singletons. General observations from the study: In a later analysis, DRB1 alleles had the most associated TCRs; HLA-C alleles the fewest. V segments that were indistinguishable, TRBV6-2 and TRBV6-3 among them, were omitted from analysis.

As concerns this clone: Its antigen is unknown.

V lost 6 bases and J lost 5, with 14 bases in between. Germline assignment: CDR1 SEHNR and CDR2 FQNEAQ (reference sequence). The CDR3 runs 14 residues. The J gene is TRBJ1-5, the V gene TRBV7-9; unclear D gene. The sequenced sample consisted of PBMCs. This sequence was found in a woman aged 50 to 60 in good health and CMV-seropositive. In DNA, the CDR3 is TGTGCCAGCAGTCCCCCCGGTTCGTATCAGCCCCAGCATTTT. Translating gives CASSPPGSYQPQHF.